This record concerns one T cell receptor (beta chain) sequence. The antigen is unknown. TCRdb recomputed calls from the 5' RACE reads with MiXCR, one row per CDR3 protein. The data hold 350,000 to 400,000 distinct CDR3 sequences, with roughly 20% observed a single time. The data originate from a study of CD8 T cells in ankylosing spondylitis. Study-wide findings and caveats: Eight highly homologous variants formed a TCR beta motif that appeared characteristic of ankylosing spondylitis blood. Significant enrichment of disease-linked clones was reported in matched ankylosing spondylitis synovial fluid.

The CDR3 runs 14 residues. Germline CDR1 and CDR2: SEHNR and FQNEAQ (reference sequence). Trimming took 1 base from V and 3 from J, leaving 7 bases between them. This sequence joins TRBV7-9 and TRBJ1-5; no definite D call. The sequencing input was blood, either unsorted or a sorted T cell fraction (not recorded which). The sequence came from a male donor with ankylosing spondylitis or in good health (not recorded which). The chain's CDR3 is CASSLDSANQPQHF. The CDR3 DNA is TGTGCCAGCAGCTTAGATAGTGCCAATCAGCCCCAGCATTTT.